The 25 T cell receptor beta chains given below trace back to one sample, sequenced in a study of blood T cell repertoires in COVID-19. This table comes from immunoSEQ multiplex PCR, and its TCRdb copy is limited to in-frame clones, with some not included. This table holds nearly 25,000 clones, roughly four fifths found once. Material for sequencing was peripheral blood. These receptors were collected from a woman in her sixties or seventies with COVID-19, enrolled during active disease.

This chain joins TRBV5-6 and TRBJ1-4; TRBD1 aligns across 8 bases. The germline V gene encodes CDR1 SGHDT and CDR2 YYEEEE. There are 15 residues in the CDR3. Losses at the gene ends were 4 bases for V and 4 bases for J; bases not matched to a gene: 6. The CDR3 nucleotides read TGTGCCAGCAGCCTAGGCGGGACAGGTAATGAAAAACTGTTTTTT. The encoded protein is CASSLGGTGNEKLFF.

The rearrangement uses TRBV25-1 and TRBJ1-2; possibly TRBD1 for D (5 bases). CDR1 is MGHDK, CDR2 SYGVNS, per germline. This CDR3 contains 11 residues. The ends were cut back, 7 bases at V and 8 bases at J, with 11 bases in the middle. The CDR3 DNA sequence: TGTGCCAGCAAAGGGGAAGAGGGCTACACCTTC. This encodes CASKGEEGYTF.

V gene TRBV7-2 combines with J gene TRBJ1-1, with 8 bases identical to TRBD1. This CDR3 region has 14 residues. Germline CDR1 is SGHTA and CDR2 is FQGNSA. V lost 1 base and J lost 8; bases outside the gene matches: 6. Written as DNA, the CDR3 is TGTGCCAGCAGCTTAGTGGCAGGGGGCAGGGAAGCTTTCTTT. Translation gives CASSLVAGGREAFF.

This clone was observed a few times. The chain joins TRBV12-5 to TRBJ2-7; 7 bases are shared with TRBD2. Looked up from germline, CDR1 is LGHNT and CDR2 is FRNRAP. V trimming: 1 base; J trimming: 5 bases; junction bases outside the gene matches: 8. The CDR3 length is 15 residues. The CDR3 loop is CASGLGDGGFNEQYF. The DNA of the CDR3 is TGTGCTAGTGGTTTGGGGGACGGGGGGTTTAACGAGCAGTACTTC.

The chain is built from TRBV7-9 and TRBJ1-2; the match to TRBD1 covers 8 bases. The CDR3 has 13 amino acids. CDR1 and CDR2 (germline): SEHNR, FQNEAQ (reference sequence). Trimming at V came to 5 bases and at J to 7 bases, leaving 6 bases not matched to a gene. CDR3 in DNA: TGTGCCAGCAGCACCGGACAGGGAAGTGGCTACACCTTC. Residues: CASSTGQGSGYTF. The full variable domain, completed using reference TRBV7-9 and TRBJ1-2, is DTGVSQNPRHKITKRGQNVTFRCDPISEHNRLYWYRQTLGQGPEFLTYFQNEAQLEKSRLLSDRFSAERPKGSFSTLEIQRTEQGDSAMYLCASSTGQGSGYTFGSGTRLTVV.

The chain is built from TRBV6-2 or TRBV6-3 and TRBJ2-3, with 9 bases that match TRBD2. CDR3 length: 15 amino acids. After removal of 6 bases from V and 3 bases from J, the junction contained 7 bases not matched to a gene. Germline lookup yields CDR1 MNHEY and CDR2 SVGEGT. The CDR3 DNA follows: TGTGCCAGCAGCCTTAGCGGGAGAGGAACAGATACGCAGTATTTT. It specifies CASSLSGRGTDTQYF.

The gene calls are TRBV19 and TRBJ2-1; 9 bases match TRBD2. V lost 4 bases and J lost 6; bases outside the gene matches: 4. In germline, CDR1 is LNHDA, CDR2 SQIVND (reference sequence). The CDR3 extends over 14 amino acids. The CDR3, as DNA: TGTGCCAGTAGTAGTAGCGGGGGTCCCAATGAGCAGTTCTTC. Translation gives CASSSSGGPNEQFF.

V usage is TRBV18 and J usage is TRBJ1-1, with TRBD1 matching over 7 bases. Germline V lookup: CDR1 KGHSH, CDR2 LQKENI. The CDR3 is 13 residues long. V was pared by 4 bases and J by 2 bases, with 1 base of the junction left unmatched. The CDR3 nucleotides are TGTGCCAGCTCACACAGGGGAAACACTGAAGCTTTCTTT. Protein product: CASSHRGNTEAFF.

This sequence joins TRBV6-6 and TRBJ1-1; TRBD1 matches 8 bases. The trim removed 6 bases at V and 3 bases at J, leaving 6 bases unmatched. CDR1 and CDR2 (germline): MNHNY, SVGAGI (reference sequence). This CDR3 is 14 amino acids long. The CDR3 coding sequence is TGTGCCAGCAGCCAGGGGGCCGGGTACACTGAAGCTTTCTTT. Protein: CASSQGAGYTEAFF.

The chain has TRBV3-1 (or the pseudogene TRBV3-2) and TRBJ1-5; 8 nucleotides line up with TRBD1. V was clipped by 0 bases and J by 6 bases; unmatched bases: 4. The CDR3 loop spans 15 amino acids. The germline gives CDR1 LGHDT, CDR2 YNNKEL (reference sequence). CDR3 amino acids: CASSQDSGGGQPQHF. The CDR3, as DNA: TGTGCCAGCAGCCAAGACTCAGGGGGCGGTCAGCCCCAGCATTTT.

V usage is TRBV5-4 and J usage is TRBJ1-1; no clear D. CDR3 length: 13 amino acids. Germline-derived CDR1 and CDR2 are SGHNT and YYREEE (reference sequence). V lost 4 bases to trimming and J lost 0 bases, with 7 bases between them. The CDR3: CASSPAVNTEAFF. CDR3 bases: TGTGCCAGCAGCCCGGCGGTGAACACTGAAGCTTTCTTT.

The chain couples TRBV5-1 to TRBJ2-2, with TRBD2 matching over 8 bases. With 2 bases clipped from V and 4 bases from J, the junction kept 7 bases outside the gene matches. Germline V gives CDR1 SGHRS, CDR2 YFSETQ. The CDR3 has 16 residues. CDR3 coding DNA: TGCGCCAGCAGCTTCAGCGGGAGAGACTTCACCGGGGAGCTGTTTTTT. This translates into CASSFSGRDFTGELFF.

This chain connects TRBV6-1 to TRBJ1-5, with D perhaps TRBD1 (6 bases). V was pared by 3 bases and J by 1 base, with 7 bases between. This CDR3 is built from 14 residues. Germline CDR1 reads MNHNS; CDR2 reads SASEGT. CDR3 protein: CASSEGQSNQPQHF. The CDR3 DNA follows: TGTGCCAGCAGTGAGGGACAAAGCAATCAGCCCCAGCATTTT.

The rearrangement links TRBV2 to TRBJ2-3; perhaps TRBD2 as D (6 bases). Trimming took off 6 bases at V and 5 bases at J, with 18 bases between the two ends. This CDR3 is built from 15 residues. CDR1 and CDR2 from the germline V gene are SNHLY and FYNNEI. For the CDR3, the DNA is TGTGCCAGCAGAGACCCCGTTAGGGGAGGAGATACGCAGTATTTT. Its translation is CASRDPVRGGDTQYF. The full variable domain, completed using reference TRBV2 and TRBJ2-3, is EPEVTQTPSHQVTQMGQEVILRCVPISNHLYFYWYRQILGQKVEFLVSFYNNEISEKSEIFDDQFSVERPDGSNFTLKIRSTKLEDSAMYFCASRDPVRGGDTQYFGPGTRLTVL.

The V and J genes are TRBV7-9 and TRBJ2-5; TRBD2 matches at 7 bases. The CDR3 extends over 14 amino acids. Germline CDR1 SEHNR, CDR2 FQNEAQ (reference sequence). V dropped 3 bases and J dropped 2; count of bases not matched to a gene: 3. The CDR3 DNA reads as TGTGCCAGCAGCTTGATGCGGGGGCAAGAGACCCAGTACTTC. Translated: CASSLMRGQETQYF.

The chain uses TRBV11-3 and TRBJ2-5; D is unresolved. The CDR3 runs to 19 residues. V was cut by 2 bases and J by 1 base, with 23 bases left in between. Germline CDR1 reads SGHNT; CDR2 reads YENEEA. The DNA for the CDR3 is TGTGCCAGCAGCTTATTTGTTATTACGCGCCCCAGAGGCCAAGAGACCCAGTACTTC. This translates into CASSLFVITRPRGQETQYF.

This chain links TRBV19 with TRBJ1-1; 8 nucleotides agree with TRBD1. J gave up 3 bases and V 2 bases, and 11 bases lay outside the gene matches. CDR1 is LNHDA, CDR2 SQIVND, per germline (reference sequence). This CDR3 has 17 amino acids. The CDR3 coding sequence is TGTGCCAGTAGTATAATAAGGACAGGGAGATTGGACACTGAAGCTTTCTTT. Residues: CASSIIRTGRLDTEAFF.

The chain recombines TRBV19 with TRBJ2-6, with 7 bases identical to TRBD1. V gave up 4 bases and J gave up 1 base; unmatched junction bases: 10. This CDR3 has 18 amino acids. Germline lookup yields CDR1 LNHDA and CDR2 SQIVND (reference sequence). The CDR3 reads CASSTRQGDPSGANVLTF. The CDR3 nucleotides read TGTGCCAGTAGTACTCGACAGGGCGACCCTTCTGGGGCCAACGTCCTGACTTTC.

The chain links TRBV7-2 to TRBJ1-5, with D possibly matching TRBD1 (5 bases). The germline V gene has CDR1 SGHTA and CDR2 FQGNSA. Trimming took 5 bases from V and 1 from J, leaving 15 bases between them. CDR3 size: 16 residues. This CDR3 is CASSPRGDLSNQPQHF. The DNA of the CDR3 is TGTGCCAGCAGCCCTCGGGGGGATTTAAGCAATCAGCCCCAGCATTTT. Based on the CDR3 plus reference TRBV7-2 and TRBJ1-5, the full variable domain is GAGVSQSPSNKVTEKGKDVELRCDPISGHTALYWYRQSLGQGLEFLIYFQGNSAPDKSGLPSDRFSAERTGGSVSTLTIQRTQQEDSAVYLCASSPRGDLSNQPQHFGDGTRLSIL.

This clone was seen just once. V and J are TRBV6-5 and TRBJ1-6; 10 positions match TRBD1. Trimming took 6 bases from V and 7 from J; bases not matched to a gene: 6. This CDR3 is built from 15 residues. Germline V gives CDR1 MNHEY, CDR2 SVGAGI. The CDR3 is CASSLGTGANSPLHF. The CDR3 nucleotides read TGTGCCAGCAGCCTTGGGACAGGGGCCAATTCACCCCTCCACTTT.

This clone is a singleton in its sample. This chain links TRBV5-4 with TRBJ2-2, with D tentatively TRBD2 (5 bases). The V and J ends lost 3 bases and 1 base respectively, with 7 bases between them. The CDR3 covers 14 residues. Germline CDR1 SGHNT, CDR2 YYREEE (reference sequence). This CDR3 is CASSWTQNTGELFF. CDR3 DNA: TGTGCCAGCAGCTGGACTCAGAACACCGGGGAGCTGTTTTTT.

The chain combines TRBV5-6 with TRBJ2-1; possibly TRBD1 for D (5 bases). The CDR3 is 14 residues long. V gave up 1 base and J gave up 5 bases, with 10 bases separating them. From germline, CDR1 is SGHDT and CDR2 YYEEEE. In DNA form, the CDR3 reads TGTGCCAGCAGCTTGAGGGGATCCGACAATGAGCAGTTCTTC. Translated: CASSLRGSDNEQFF.

The rearrangement uses TRBV27 and TRBJ2-3, with 14 bases matching TRBD2. J was trimmed by 14 bases and V by 4 bases; bases with no gene match: 5. The CDR3 is 13 amino acids. CDR1 and CDR2 from the germline V gene are MNHEY and SMNVEV (reference sequence). The CDR3 protein is CASSSTSGGAGYF. The CDR3 bases are TGTGCCAGCAGTTCGACTAGCGGGGGGGCCGGGTATTTT.

The gene calls are TRBV7-2 and TRBJ1-2; 9 bases are shared with TRBD1. This CDR3 region has 14 residues. Looked up from germline, CDR1 is SGHTA and CDR2 is FQGNSA. After removal of 5 bases from V and 5 bases from J, the junction contained 6 bases not matched to a gene. The CDR3 loop is CASSMGGQGYGYTF. CDR3 coding DNA: TGTGCCAGCAGCATGGGAGGACAGGGGTATGGCTACACCTTC.

The genes are TRBV29-1 and TRBJ1-1; the match to TRBD1 covers 11 bases. Germline loops: CDR1 SQVTM, CDR2 ANQGSEA. The length of the CDR3 is 14 residues. V lost 7 bases, J lost 4 bases, and 8 bases stayed unmatched. The CDR3 region is CSAYPGTGGTEAFF. The CDR3 DNA reads TGCAGCGCCTACCCCGGGACAGGGGGCACTGAAGCTTTCTTT.